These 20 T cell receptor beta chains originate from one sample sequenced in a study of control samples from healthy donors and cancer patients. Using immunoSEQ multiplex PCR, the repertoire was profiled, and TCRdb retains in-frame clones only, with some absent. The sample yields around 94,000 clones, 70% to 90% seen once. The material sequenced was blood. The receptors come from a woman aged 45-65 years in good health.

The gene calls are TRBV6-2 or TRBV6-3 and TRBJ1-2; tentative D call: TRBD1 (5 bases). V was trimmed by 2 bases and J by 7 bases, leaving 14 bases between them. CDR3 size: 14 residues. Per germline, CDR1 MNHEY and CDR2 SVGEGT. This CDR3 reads CASSYGDPRGGYTF. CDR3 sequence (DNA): TGTGCCAGCAGTTACGGGGACCCTAGGGGTGGCTACACCTTC.

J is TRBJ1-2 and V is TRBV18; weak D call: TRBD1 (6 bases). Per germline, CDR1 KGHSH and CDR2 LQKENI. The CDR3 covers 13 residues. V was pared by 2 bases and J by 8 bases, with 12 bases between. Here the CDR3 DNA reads TGTGCCAGCTCACCAGTTCCAGGGGTCGGCTACACCTTC. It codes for CASSPVPGVGYTF.

The CDR3 region has the DNA TGTGCCAGTGGACGAGGCGGGGGCAATCAGCCCCAGCATTTT. Its protein product is CASGRGGGNQPQHF. The V gene is TRBV19, the J gene TRBJ1-5; D gene unclear. V dropped 8 bases and J dropped 2 bases, with 13 bases sitting between them. Germline V gene data show CDR1 as LNHDA and CDR2 as SQIVND (reference sequence). The CDR3 extends over 14 amino acids.

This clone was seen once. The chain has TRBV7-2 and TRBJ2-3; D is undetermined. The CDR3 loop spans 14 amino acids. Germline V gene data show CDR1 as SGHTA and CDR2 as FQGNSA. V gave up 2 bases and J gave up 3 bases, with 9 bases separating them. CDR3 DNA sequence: TGTGCCAGCAGCTTAAGGGCGGAGACAGATACGCAGTATTTT. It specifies CASSLRAETDTQYF.

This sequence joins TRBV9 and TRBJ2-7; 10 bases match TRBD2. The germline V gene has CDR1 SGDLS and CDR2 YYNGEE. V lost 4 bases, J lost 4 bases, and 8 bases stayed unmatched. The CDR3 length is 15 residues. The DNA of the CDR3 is TGTGCCAGCAGCCAGAGCGGGAGGGGGTCGTACGAGCAGTACTTC. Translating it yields CASSQSGRGSYEQYF.

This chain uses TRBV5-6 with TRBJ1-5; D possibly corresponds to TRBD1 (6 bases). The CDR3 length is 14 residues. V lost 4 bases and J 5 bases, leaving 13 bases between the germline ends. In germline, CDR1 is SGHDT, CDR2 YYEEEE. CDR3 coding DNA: TGTGCCAGCAGCCTGGAGGGGGGGGATCAGCCCCAGCATTTT. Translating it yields CASSLEGGDQPQHF.

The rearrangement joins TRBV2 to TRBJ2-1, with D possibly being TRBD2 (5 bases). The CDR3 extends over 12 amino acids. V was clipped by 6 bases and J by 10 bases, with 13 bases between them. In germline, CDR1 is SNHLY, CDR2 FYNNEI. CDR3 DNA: TGTGCCAGCAGAGTACCGGGATTAGAGCAGTTCTTC. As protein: CASRVPGLEQFF. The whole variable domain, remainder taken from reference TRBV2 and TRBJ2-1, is EPEVTQTPSHQVTQMGQEVILRCVPISNHLYFYWYRQILGQKVEFLVSFYNNEISEKSEIFDDQFSVERPDGSNFTLKIRSTKLEDSAMYFCASRVPGLEQFFGPGTRLTVL.

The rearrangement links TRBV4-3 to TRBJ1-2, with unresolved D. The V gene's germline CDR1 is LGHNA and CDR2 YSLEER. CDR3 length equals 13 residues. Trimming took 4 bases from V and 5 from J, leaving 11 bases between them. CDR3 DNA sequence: TGCGCCAGCAGCCCCTCCCGGGCATATGGCTACACCTTC. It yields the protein CASSPSRAYGYTF.

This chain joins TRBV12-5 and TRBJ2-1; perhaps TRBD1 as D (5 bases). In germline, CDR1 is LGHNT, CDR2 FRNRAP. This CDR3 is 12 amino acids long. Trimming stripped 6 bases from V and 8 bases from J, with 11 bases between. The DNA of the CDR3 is TGTGCTAGTGGCCTCCTCAGGGATGAGCAGTTCTTC. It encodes CASGLLRDEQFF.

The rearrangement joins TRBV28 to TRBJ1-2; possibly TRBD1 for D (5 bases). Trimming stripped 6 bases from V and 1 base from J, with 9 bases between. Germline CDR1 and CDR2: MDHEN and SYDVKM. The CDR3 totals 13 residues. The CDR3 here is CASRPDSNYGYTF. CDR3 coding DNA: TGTGCCAGCAGACCCGACAGTAACTATGGCTACACCTTC.

The CDR3 nucleotides read TGTGCCAGCAGCCCCAGAAGGACGGACTCTGGAAACACCATATATTTT. It encodes CASSPRRTDSGNTIYF. This sequence joins TRBV7-2 and TRBJ1-3; D call uncertain. Trimming shortened V by 5 bases and J by 0 bases, and 14 bases separated the two germline ends. This CDR3 region has 16 residues. Germline-derived CDR1 and CDR2 are SGHTA and FQGNSA.

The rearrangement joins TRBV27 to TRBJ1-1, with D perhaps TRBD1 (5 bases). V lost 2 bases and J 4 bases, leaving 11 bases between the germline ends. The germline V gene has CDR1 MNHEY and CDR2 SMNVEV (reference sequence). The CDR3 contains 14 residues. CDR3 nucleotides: TGTGCCAGCAGTTTAGGGGTCCAGGGCACTGAAGCTTTCTTT. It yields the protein CASSLGVQGTEAFF.

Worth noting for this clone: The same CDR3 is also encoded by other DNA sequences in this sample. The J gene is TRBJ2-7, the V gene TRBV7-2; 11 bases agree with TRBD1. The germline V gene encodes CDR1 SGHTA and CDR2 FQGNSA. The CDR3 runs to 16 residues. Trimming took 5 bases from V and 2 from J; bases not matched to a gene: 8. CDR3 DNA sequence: TGTGCCAGCAGCCTTGCGGGGGGACAGGGGGCCTACGAGCAGTACTTC. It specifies CASSLAGGQGAYEQYF.

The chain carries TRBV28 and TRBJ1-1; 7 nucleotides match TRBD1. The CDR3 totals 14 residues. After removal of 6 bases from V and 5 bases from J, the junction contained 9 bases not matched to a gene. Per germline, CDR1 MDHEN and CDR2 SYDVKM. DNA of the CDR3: TGTGCCAGCAGGCGACCACAGGGGCGGACTGAAGCTTTCTTT. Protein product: CASRRPQGRTEAFF.

The CDR3 DNA reads as TGTGCCAGCAGCTCTCGACTAGCCCAACTTTACAATGAGCAGTTCTTC. It is translated as CASSSRLAQLYNEQFF. V gene TRBV7-8 combines with J gene TRBJ2-1, with TRBD2 matching 7 bases. The germline V gene has CDR1 SGHVS and CDR2 FQNEAQ. This CDR3 has 16 amino acids. Losses at the gene ends were 4 bases for V and 4 bases for J; bases not matched to a gene: 10.

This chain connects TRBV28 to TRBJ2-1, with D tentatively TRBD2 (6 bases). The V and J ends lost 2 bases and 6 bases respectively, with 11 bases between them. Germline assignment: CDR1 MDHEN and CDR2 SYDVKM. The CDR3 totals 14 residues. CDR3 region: CASSLGGKVNEQFF. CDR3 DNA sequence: TGTGCCAGCAGTTTAGGAGGGAAGGTCAATGAGCAGTTCTTC.

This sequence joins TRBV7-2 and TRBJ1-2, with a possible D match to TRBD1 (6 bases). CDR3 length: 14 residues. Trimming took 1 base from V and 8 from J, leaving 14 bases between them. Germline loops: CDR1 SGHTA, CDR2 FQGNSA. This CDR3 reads CASSLVGQGHGYTF. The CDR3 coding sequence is TGTGCCAGCAGCTTAGTCGGGCAGGGACACGGCTACACCTTC.

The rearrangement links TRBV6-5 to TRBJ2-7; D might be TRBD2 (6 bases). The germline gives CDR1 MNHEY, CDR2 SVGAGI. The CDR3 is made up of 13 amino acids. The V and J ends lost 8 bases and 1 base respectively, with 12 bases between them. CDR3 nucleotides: TGTGCCAGCTTTCTAGCGTCGTCCTACGAGCAGTACTTC. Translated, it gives CASFLASSYEQYF.

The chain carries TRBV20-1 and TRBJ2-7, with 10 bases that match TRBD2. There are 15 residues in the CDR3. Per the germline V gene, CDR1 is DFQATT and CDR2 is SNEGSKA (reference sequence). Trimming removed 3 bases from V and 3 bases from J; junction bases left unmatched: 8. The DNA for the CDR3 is TGCAGTGCTAGTGGACCGGGACTAGCGAACTACGAGCAGTACTTC. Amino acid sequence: CSASGPGLANYEQYF.

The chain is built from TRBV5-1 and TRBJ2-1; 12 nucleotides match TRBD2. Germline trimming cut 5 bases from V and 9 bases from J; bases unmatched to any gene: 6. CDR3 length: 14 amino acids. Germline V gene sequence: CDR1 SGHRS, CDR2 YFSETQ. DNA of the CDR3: TGCGCCAGCAGTTTGCTAGCGGGAGGGCCTGAGCAGTTCTTC. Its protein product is CASSLLAGGPEQFF. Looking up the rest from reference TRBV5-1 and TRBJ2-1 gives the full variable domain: KAGVTQTPRYLIKTRGQQVTLSCSPISGHRSVSWYQQTPGQGLQFLFEYFSETQRNKGNFPGRFSGRQFSNSRSEMNVSTLELGDSALYLCASSLLAGGPEQFFGPGTRLTVL.